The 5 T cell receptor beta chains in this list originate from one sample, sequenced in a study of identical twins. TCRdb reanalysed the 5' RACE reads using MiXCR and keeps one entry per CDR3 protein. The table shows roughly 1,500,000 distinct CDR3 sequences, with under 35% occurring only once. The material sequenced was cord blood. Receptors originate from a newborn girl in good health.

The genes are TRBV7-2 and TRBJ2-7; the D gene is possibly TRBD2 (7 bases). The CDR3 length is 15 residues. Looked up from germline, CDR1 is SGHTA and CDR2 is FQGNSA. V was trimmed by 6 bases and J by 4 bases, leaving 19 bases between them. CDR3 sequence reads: CASSFARGGRYEQYF. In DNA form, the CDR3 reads TGTGCCAGCAGTTTTGCTAGGGGGGGTAGGTACGAGCAGTACTTC.

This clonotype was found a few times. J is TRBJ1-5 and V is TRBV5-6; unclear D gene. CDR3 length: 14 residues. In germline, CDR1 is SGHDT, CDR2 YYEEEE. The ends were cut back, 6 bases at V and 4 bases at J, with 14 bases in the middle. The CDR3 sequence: CASTPGRLNQPQHF. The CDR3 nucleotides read TGTGCCAGCACCCCCGGCAGGTTAAATCAGCCCCAGCATTTT.

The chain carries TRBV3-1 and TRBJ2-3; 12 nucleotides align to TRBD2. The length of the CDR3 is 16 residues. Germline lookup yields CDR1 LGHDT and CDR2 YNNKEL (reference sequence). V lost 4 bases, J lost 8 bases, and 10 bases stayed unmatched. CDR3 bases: TGTGCCAGCAGCCCCTTACTAGCGGGGGGTTCAAGTACGCAGTATTTT. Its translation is CASSPLLAGGSSTQYF.

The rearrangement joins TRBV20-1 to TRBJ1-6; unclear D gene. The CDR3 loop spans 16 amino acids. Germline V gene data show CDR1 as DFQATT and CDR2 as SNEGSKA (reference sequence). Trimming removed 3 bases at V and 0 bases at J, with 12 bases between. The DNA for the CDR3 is TGCAGTGCTAGGCAGGATGGGATCTCCTATAATTCACCCCTCCACTTT. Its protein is CSARQDGISYNSPLHF.

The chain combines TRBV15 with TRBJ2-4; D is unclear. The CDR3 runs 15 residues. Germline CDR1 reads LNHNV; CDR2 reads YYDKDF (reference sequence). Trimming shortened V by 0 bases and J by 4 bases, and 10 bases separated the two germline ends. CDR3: CATSRDGYPKNIQYF. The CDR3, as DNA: TGTGCCACCAGCAGAGACGGATACCCTAAAAACATTCAGTACTTC.